This T cell receptor (beta chain) was sequenced during a study of T cells in localized non-small cell lung cancer. Study-wide results and caveats: Tumor showed lower T cell clonality than uninvolved adjacent lung, where it was highest. Across samples, adjacent lung featured a median roughly 50 of the top 100 tumor clones.

Germline loops: CDR1 MNHGY, CDR2 SAAAGT. The CDR3 covers 16 residues. The germline V and J ends were trimmed by 0 bases and 2 bases, with 12 bases remaining between them. TCRdb's copy holds only in-frame clones and misses some; the assay was immunoSEQ multiplex PCR. The sample lists 700 to 850 clones; around a quarter were seen once. This clone is labeled as medium-sized. The antigen is unknown. The J gene is TRBJ2-3, the V gene TRBV6-8; a weak D match, TRBD1 (6 bases). The sample here was lung tumor tissue, taken before any cancer treatment. The origin of this receptor is a male donor older than 55 with stage III squamous cell lung carcinoma. The chain's CDR3 is CASSYSRDTFTDTQYF. The CDR3 DNA reads as TGTGCCAGCAGTTACTCGAGGGACACTTTCACAGATACGCAGTATTTT.